This TCR beta chain was sequenced during a study of blood T cell repertoires in COVID-19. Per the study methods: It was from reference gene primer amplification that nucleated cell counts were estimated. TCRdb keeps only in-frame clones here, not all; method: immunoSEQ multiplex PCR. Clone size and V and J calls were adopted from that table, with D and trimming inferred from the DNA. Seen here are about 200,000 clones, 82% observed once, and the top ten hold roughly 8.2%. Trimming at V came to 4 bases and at J to 2 bases, leaving 6 bases not matched to a gene. This CDR3 is built from 17 residues. Germline loops: CDR1 MNHNS, CDR2 SASEGT.

The source of this sequence is a woman older than 75 with COVID-19, enrolled during active disease. Specimen: peripheral blood. V and J are TRBV6-1 and TRBJ2-5; 14 nucleotides agree with TRBD2. The CDR3 bases are TGTGCCAGCAGTGTCGGGACTAGCGGGGGAGGTCAAGAGACCCAGTACTTC. Amino acids: CASSVGTSGGGQETQYF.